This TCR beta chain was identified during a study of shared clonotypes between healthy human individuals. Background on the study: Serving as donors were a couple of women and three men, whose ages spanned 18 to 49. Study observations and caveats: Clonotype sharing across a few donors was observed for around 5% of naive CD4 clonotypes.

Only in-frame clones appear in the TCRdb table, and some are missing; sequencing was by immunoSEQ multiplex PCR. The sample contains 2 million to 2.5 million clones, approximately 94% of which appear only once. Concerning this clone: The antigen is undetermined.

Germline V gives CDR1 ENHRY, CDR2 SYGVKD. This CDR3 spans 17 amino acids. Losses at the gene ends were 1 base for V and 4 bases for J; bases not matched to a gene: 5. The sequenced material came from naive CD4+ T cells from PBMCs. Subset noted: CD45RA+ positively selected. This clonotype was sampled from a man aged 18 to 30 in good health. Some clones in this sample may be carry-over from other donors' samples. This chain joins TRBV10-3 and TRBJ2-2; 11 nucleotides align to TRBD1. The CDR3 protein is CAISEWTGGGSTGELFF. The CDR3 DNA reads TGTGCCATCAGTGAGTGGACAGGGGGCGGGAGCACCGGGGAGCTGTTTTTT.